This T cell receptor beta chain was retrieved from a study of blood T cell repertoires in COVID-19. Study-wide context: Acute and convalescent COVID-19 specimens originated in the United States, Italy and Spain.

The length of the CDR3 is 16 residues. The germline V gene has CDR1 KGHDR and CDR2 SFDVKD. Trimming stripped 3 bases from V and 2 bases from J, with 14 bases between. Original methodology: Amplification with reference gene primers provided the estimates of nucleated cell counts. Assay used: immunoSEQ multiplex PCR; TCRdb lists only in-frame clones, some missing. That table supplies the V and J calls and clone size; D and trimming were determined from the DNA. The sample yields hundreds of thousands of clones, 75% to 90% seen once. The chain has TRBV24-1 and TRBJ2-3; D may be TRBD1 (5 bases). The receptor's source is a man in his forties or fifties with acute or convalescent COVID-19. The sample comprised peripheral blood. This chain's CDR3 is CATSDRSRDITDTQYF. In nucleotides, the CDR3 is TGTGCCACCAGTGATCGCTCCAGGGATATCACAGATACGCAGTATTTT.